This T cell receptor beta chain was found in a study of T cell changes during pregnancy in multiple sclerosis. Here immunoSEQ multiplex PCR was the method, and the copy in TCRdb shows in-frame clones only, minus some. Among 80,000 to 100,000 clones listed, over 85% were seen once. Germline loops: CDR1 LGHNA, CDR2 YSLEER. V lost 3 bases to trimming and J lost 2 bases, with 13 bases between them. This CDR3 comprises 15 residues. The starting material was peripheral blood, obtained after pregnancy. This sequence was found in a female donor with multiple sclerosis, enrolled in a pregnancy study. The V and J genes are TRBV4-3 and TRBJ1-1; tentatively, D is TRBD1 (6 bases). CDR3: CASSQMRTVNTEAFF. The CDR3 bases are TGCGCCAGCAGCCAGATGAGGACAGTCAACACTGAAGCTTTCTTT.